These 24 T cell receptor beta chains share one sample of origin, sequenced in a study of STAT5B mutations in CD4+ large granular lymphocyte leukemia. Measured with immunoSEQ multiplex PCR; TCRdb has only the in-frame clones, and not every one. The data contain about 48,000 clones, approximately 70% of them singletons. Sequenced input: CD4+ T cells from blood buffy coats. All receptors derive from a human donor in good health.

The chain couples TRBV18 to TRBJ2-3; the D is unclear. Trimming removed 2 bases from V and 5 bases from J, with 8 bases in between. CDR1 is KGHSH and CDR2 is LQKENI in the germline V gene. The CDR3 covers 13 residues. CDR3 sequence: CASSPSVRDTQYF. The DNA of the CDR3 is TGTGCCAGCTCACCATCCGTAAGAGATACGCAGTATTTT. Full variable domain (missing parts from reference TRBV18 and TRBJ2-3): NAGVMQNPRHLVRRRGQEARLRCSPMKGHSHVYWYRQLPEEGLKFMVYLQKENIIDESGMPKERFSAEFPKEGPSILRIQQVVRGDSAAYFCASSPSVRDTQYFGPGTRLTVL.

J is TRBJ2-3 and V is TRBV6-4, with D perhaps TRBD1 (6 bases). Germline V gene lookup returns CDR1 MRHNA and CDR2 SNTAGT. Trimming removed 4 bases at V and 0 bases at J, with 11 bases between. The CDR3 is made up of 15 amino acids. The CDR3 bases are TGTGCCAGCAGTGCTATCAGGGGTAGCACAGATACGCAGTATTTT. As protein: CASSAIRGSTDTQYF.

V and J are TRBV5-4 and TRBJ2-1, with TRBD2 matching 8 bases. This CDR3 is 19 amino acids long. Germline assignment: CDR1 SGHNT and CDR2 YYREEE (reference sequence). J was trimmed by 1 base and V by 4 bases; bases with no gene match: 16. This chain's CDR3 is CASSLQRGRLVISYNEQFF. In DNA form, the CDR3 reads TGTGCCAGCAGCCTACAGCGGGGGCGGCTTGTGATTTCCTACAATGAGCAGTTCTTC.

This clone was counted between two and nine times. The chain joins TRBV10-3 to TRBJ1-1, with no clear D. Germline assignment: CDR1 ENHRY and CDR2 SYGVKD. V was pared by 4 bases and J by 5 bases, with 5 bases between. The CDR3 runs 11 residues. The CDR3 is CAISGNTEAFF. In nucleotides, the CDR3 is TGTGCCATCAGTGGGAATACTGAAGCTTTCTTT.

This chain connects TRBV10-2 to TRBJ2-1, with TRBD1 as a possible D gene (6 bases). The CDR3 is 14 amino acids. V lost 4 bases and J lost 5, with 12 bases in between. The germline V gene encodes CDR1 WSHSY and CDR2 SAAADI. The CDR3 region has the DNA TGCGCCAGCAGTGGGGCCAGGGGCGACAATGAGCAGTTCTTC. Its translation: CASSGARGDNEQFF.

Only one count was recorded for this clone. The rearrangement joins TRBV19 to TRBJ1-1; D might be TRBD1 (6 bases). CDR1 is LNHDA and CDR2 is SQIVND in the germline V gene (reference sequence). V lost 5 bases to trimming and J lost 4 bases, with 17 bases between them. The CDR3 consists of 15 residues. This chain's CDR3 is CASSGWGAQITEAFF. CDR3 sequence (DNA): TGTGCCAGTAGTGGTTGGGGGGCGCAGATCACTGAAGCTTTCTTT.

This clone has more than one count but fewer than ten. The rearrangement links TRBV20-1 to TRBJ1-1; a possible D gene is TRBD1 (5 bases). The CDR3 spans 11 residues. CDR1 and CDR2 from the germline V gene are DFQATT and SNEGSKA (reference sequence). Trimming cost V 5 bases and J 11 bases, with 15 bases left between them. The CDR3 loop reads CSASGRVGAFF. The CDR3 DNA reads TGCAGTGCTTCCGGCAGGGTTGGCGCTTTCTTT.

The chain carries TRBV18 and TRBJ1-1; D not resolved. This CDR3 is built from 15 residues. The germline V gene has CDR1 KGHSH and CDR2 LQKENI. V was clipped by 4 bases and J by 4 bases, with 16 bases between them. This CDR3 reads CASSHNSGSSTEAFF. The CDR3 bases are TGTGCCAGCTCACACAACTCGGGGTCCTCCACTGAAGCTTTCTTT.

The CDR3 sequence: CAWSVHQETQYF. CDR3 bases: TGTGCCTGGAGTGTACACCAAGAGACCCAGTACTTC. V gene TRBV30 combines with J gene TRBJ2-5; D remains ambiguous. Trimming stripped 0 bases from V and 0 bases from J, with 2 bases between. This CDR3 spans 12 amino acids. CDR1 and CDR2 from the germline V gene are GTSNPN and SVGIG (reference sequence).

This chain uses TRBV6-1 with TRBJ1-1; a possible D gene is TRBD1 (5 bases). The CDR3 has 13 residues. Trimming removed 8 bases at V and 1 base at J, with 11 bases between. From germline, CDR1 is MNHNS and CDR2 SASEGT. The chain's CDR3 is CASGGTKNTEAFF. For the CDR3, the DNA is TGTGCCAGCGGGGGGACGAAGAACACTGAAGCTTTCTTT.

The J gene is TRBJ1-1, the V gene TRBV5-1, with 7 nucleotides matching TRBD1. The CDR3 contains 15 residues. Germline lookup yields CDR1 SGHRS and CDR2 YFSETQ. After removal of 6 bases from V and 2 bases from J, the junction contained 10 bases not matched to a gene. Here the CDR3 DNA reads TGCGCCAGCACTCGAGGGGGCGATACCAACACTGAAGCTTTCTTT. This gives the protein CASTRGGDTNTEAFF. The full variable domain, with the rest looked up from reference TRBV5-1 and TRBJ1-1, is KAGVTQTPRYLIKTRGQQVTLSCSPISGHRSVSWYQQTPGQGLQFLFEYFSETQRNKGNFPGRFSGRQFSNSRSEMNVSTLELGDSALYLCASTRGGDTNTEAFFGQGTRLTVV.

V and J are TRBV2 and TRBJ2-1, with 10 bases identical to TRBD2. Germline V gives CDR1 SNHLY, CDR2 FYNNEI. The CDR3 extends over 15 amino acids. The trim removed 2 bases at V and 9 bases at J, leaving 7 bases unmatched. The CDR3 DNA follows: TGTGCCAGCAGTGAACAACTAGCGGGACCTGGTGAGCAGTTCTTC. Protein sequence: CASSEQLAGPGEQFF.

V and J are TRBV7-8 and TRBJ2-6; D ambiguous. CDR1 is SGHVS, CDR2 FQNEAQ, per germline. V was clipped by 3 bases and J by 0 bases, with 6 bases between them. The CDR3 contains 15 residues. CDR3: CASSLSHSGANVLTF. In nucleotides, the CDR3 is TGTGCCAGCAGCTTGTCTCACTCTGGGGCCAACGTCCTGACTTTC.

This clone was counted a single time. V and J are TRBV29-1 and TRBJ1-2; 7 nucleotides align to TRBD1. CDR1 and CDR2 (germline): SQVTM, ANQGSEA. The CDR3 loop spans 12 amino acids. With V trimmed by 6 bases and J by 3 bases, 4 bases remained unmatched. CDR3 region: CSVGDRDYGYTF. In DNA form, the CDR3 reads TGCAGCGTGGGAGACAGGGACTATGGCTACACCTTC.

DNA of the CDR3: TGCGCCAGCAGCTTGGGGCAGGTCGCAGATACGCAGTATTTT. Its translation is CASSLGQVADTQYF. The chain uses TRBV5-1 and TRBJ2-3; D is uncertain. V was shortened by 0 bases and J by 4 bases, with 9 bases between the two germline ends. The CDR3 contains 14 residues. CDR1 and CDR2 (germline): SGHRS, YFSETQ. Combining the CDR3 with reference TRBV5-1 and TRBJ2-3 gives the whole variable domain KAGVTQTPRYLIKTRGQQVTLSCSPISGHRSVSWYQQTPGQGLQFLFEYFSETQRNKGNFPGRFSGRQFSNSRSEMNVSTLELGDSALYLCASSLGQVADTQYFGPGTRLTVL.

The V and J genes are TRBV7-8 and TRBJ2-4; tentatively, D is TRBD1 (6 bases). Trimming removed 8 bases from V and 6 bases from J, with 11 bases in between. This CDR3 has 12 amino acids. CDR1 and CDR2 (germline): SGHVS, FQNEAQ. Here the CDR3 reads CASGGPGNIQYF. DNA of the CDR3: TGTGCCAGCGGGGGCCCGGGAAACATTCAGTACTTC.

V is TRBV6-5 and J is TRBJ1-5; TRBD1 is a possible D gene (6 bases). Trimming removed 6 bases from V and 7 bases from J, with 13 bases in between. The CDR3 has 13 residues. Looked up from germline, CDR1 is MNHEY and CDR2 is SVGAGI. CDR3 nucleotides: TGTGCCAGCAGACGGACAGCCGGCCAGCCCCAGCATTTT. Protein sequence: CASRRTAGQPQHF.

The rearrangement uses TRBV6-1 and TRBJ2-5, with D perhaps TRBD2 (6 bases). The V gene's germline CDR1 is MNHNS and CDR2 SASEGT. The CDR3 runs 12 residues. Trimming pared 4 bases from V and 4 bases from J, leaving 7 bases between. The CDR3 DNA reads TGTGCCAGCAGTGTGGGGGGAGAGACCCAGTACTTC. Translation: CASSVGGETQYF.

The sample holds a few counts of this clone. The chain joins TRBV18 to TRBJ2-1; 8 bases map to TRBD2. The CDR3 totals 16 residues. The germline CDR1 and CDR2 sequences are KGHSH and LQKENI. Trimming at V came to 3 bases and at J to 7 bases, leaving 11 bases not matched to a gene. The CDR3 nucleotides read TGTGCCAGCTCACCGGGAAATAGCGGGGAGAGGAATGAGCAGTTCTTC. This sequence encodes CASSPGNSGERNEQFF. Using reference TRBV18 and TRBJ2-1 for the parts outside the CDR3, the full variable domain is NAGVMQNPRHLVRRRGQEARLRCSPMKGHSHVYWYRQLPEEGLKFMVYLQKENIIDESGMPKERFSAEFPKEGPSILRIQQVVRGDSAAYFCASSPGNSGERNEQFFGPGTRLTVL.

The chain uses TRBV13 and TRBJ2-1; perhaps TRBD1 as D (5 bases). There are 13 residues in the CDR3. V dropped 5 bases and J dropped 7 bases, with 12 bases sitting between them. Germline V CDR1 and CDR2: PRHDT, FYEKMQ (reference sequence). CDR3 nucleotide sequence: TGTGCCAGCAGCCTTGATCAGGGAAATGAGCAGTTCTTC. This codes for CASSLDQGNEQFF.

The gene calls are TRBV5-1 and TRBJ1-2, with D uncertain. This CDR3 is built from 14 residues. V dropped 1 base and J dropped 2 bases, with 9 bases sitting between them. Germline V gives CDR1 SGHRS, CDR2 YFSETQ. CDR3 bases: TGCGCCAGCAGCTTGATGGACGGAAACTATGGCTACACCTTC. Translated, it gives CASSLMDGNYGYTF.

This clone was counted a few times. The DNA for the CDR3 is TGTGCCAGCAGTTCCGGACAGGGAGGCAACGAGCAGTACGTC. This translates into CASSSGQGGNEQYV. This rearrangement joins TRBV2 to TRBJ2-7; 8 nucleotides agree with TRBD1. This CDR3 is 14 amino acids long. The trim removed 5 bases at V and 5 bases at J, leaving 8 bases unmatched. Per the germline V gene, CDR1 is SNHLY and CDR2 is FYNNEI.

This chain connects TRBV19 to TRBJ1-1; a possible D gene is TRBD1 (5 bases). Per germline, CDR1 LNHDA and CDR2 SQIVND (reference sequence). Trimming took 7 bases from V and 0 from J, leaving 12 bases between them. The CDR3 runs to 14 residues. The CDR3 here is CASTGGVLNTEAFF. The CDR3 DNA follows: TGTGCCAGTACTGGGGGGGTCCTGAACACTGAAGCTTTCTTT.

The V call is TRBV9, the J call TRBJ2-5, with 12 bases aligning to TRBD2. J gave up 5 bases and V 1 base, and 0 bases lay outside the gene matches. CDR3 length equals 14 residues. Looked up from germline, CDR1 is SGDLS and CDR2 is YYNGEE. CDR3 loop: CASSVLAGGETQYF. The DNA for the CDR3 is TGTGCCAGCAGCGTACTAGCGGGGGGGGAGACCCAGTACTTC.